A selection of T cell receptor beta chains follows, all from one sample in a study of T cell responses to AZD1222 COVID-19 vaccine. TCRdb keeps only in-frame clones here, not all; method: immunoSEQ multiplex PCR. The sample has over 150,000 clones, roughly nine tenths seen once; the top ten hold approximately 6.9%. The sample consisted of peripheral blood, taken on day 0 of AZD1222 vaccination. These receptor sequences come from an adult in good health. Each CDR3 is given with its conserved first and last residue. D genes are given only for firm matches.

d_gene	v_gene	j_gene	CDR3aa
TRBD1	TRBV10-3	TRBJ1-1	CAITGQGLGSEAFF
NA	TRBV12-3/TRBV12-4	TRBJ2-3	CASSLGLATQYF
NA	TRBV3-1/TRBV3-2	TRBJ1-5	CASSQDGIGANQPQHF
NA	TRBV5-6	TRBJ2-3	CASSGGTEGDTQYF
TRBD2	TRBV19	TRBJ2-5	CASRMTSGGQETQYF
TRBD1	TRBV7-3	TRBJ2-1	CASSLMAGGEQFF
NA	TRBV29-1	TRBJ2-7	CSAKTGSSYEQYF
NA	TRBV30	TRBJ1-1	CAWSVRWATEAFF
TRBD1	TRBV6-5	TRBJ2-1	CASGAGTGSAEQFF
TRBD1	TRBV27	TRBJ1-1	CASSLTQDLDRVGEAFF
NA	TRBV6-2/TRBV6-3	TRBJ2-3	CASSSSPEGTDTQYF
TRBD2	TRBV5-1	TRBJ2-3	CASSLVGGSTDTQYF
NA	TRBV11-3	TRBJ2-7	CASSGRDYEQYF
NA	TRBV29-1	TRBJ2-5	CSVETGSGVEETQYF
NA	TRBV9	TRBJ1-2	CASSEGKVEGYTF
TRBD1	TRBV28	TRBJ2-7	CASSYRGMAYEQYF
TRBD1	TRBV6-2/TRBV6-3	TRBJ2-1	CASSYSRQGSYNEQFF
NA	TRBV6-2/TRBV6-3	TRBJ1-6	CASSYSLIVASPLHF
NA	TRBV7-3	TRBJ2-2	CASSSNTGELFF
NA	TRBV19	TRBJ2-7	CASSIDYSTGSSYEQYF
NA	TRBV7-3	TRBJ2-2	CASSPTGLGTGELFF
NA	TRBV28	TRBJ2-5	CASSLVGRGPVGTQYF
TRBD2	TRBV3-1/TRBV3-2	TRBJ2-2	CASSPAPGGPGELFF
TRBD1	TRBV4-2	TRBJ1-6	CASSQTGTAYNSPLHF
TRBD1	TRBV7-6	TRBJ2-5	CASSTGQTLQETQYF
TRBD1	TRBV6-2/TRBV6-3	TRBJ2-3	CASSPGQGATDTQYF
NA	TRBV3-1/TRBV3-2	TRBJ2-1	CASSQLGNVYNEQFF
NA	TRBV20-1	TRBJ2-3	CSAAFPDTQYF
TRBD1	TRBV6-1	TRBJ2-2	CASSEWGGTGYTGELFF
NA	TRBV12-3/TRBV12-4	TRBJ2-1	CASSLTGNEQFF
TRBD1	TRBV30	TRBJ2-7	CAWSNSDGDRFYEQYF
NA	TRBV2	TRBJ1-1	CASLGQINTEAFF
TRBD1	TRBV5-4	TRBJ2-1	CASEPYRGSSYNEQFF
TRBD2	TRBV14	TRBJ2-5	CASSPIASGGQETQYF
NA	TRBV20-1	TRBJ2-3	CSATSFGTQYF
NA	TRBV7-9	TRBJ1-2	CASSPGGEGPYGYTF
NA	TRBV4-1	TRBJ1-5	CASSQVAAVSLHQPQHF
NA	TRBV15	TRBJ2-6	CATSPYGTMTAGANVLTF
NA	TRBV20-1	TRBJ2-1	CSASKGPDSYNEQFF
NA	TRBV19	TRBJ1-3	CASSVDNSGNTIYF
NA	TRBV6-5	TRBJ1-1	CASTPTGFIYTEAFF
TRBD1	TRBV4-2	TRBJ1-1	CASSQEEGTGGTEAFF